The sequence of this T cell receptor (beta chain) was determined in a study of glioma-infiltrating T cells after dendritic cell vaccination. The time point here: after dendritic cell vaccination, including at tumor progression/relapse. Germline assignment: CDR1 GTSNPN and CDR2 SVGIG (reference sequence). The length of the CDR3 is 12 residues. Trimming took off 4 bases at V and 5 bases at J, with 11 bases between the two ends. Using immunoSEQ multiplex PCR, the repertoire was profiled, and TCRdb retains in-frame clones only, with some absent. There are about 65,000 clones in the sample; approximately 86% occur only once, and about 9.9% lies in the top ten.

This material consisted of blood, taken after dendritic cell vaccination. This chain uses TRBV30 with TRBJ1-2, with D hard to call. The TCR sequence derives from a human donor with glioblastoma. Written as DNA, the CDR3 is TGTGCCTGGACCCGGGATACTTATGGCTACACCTTC. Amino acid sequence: CAWTRDTYGYTF.